This T cell receptor (beta chain) was recovered during a study of blood T cell repertoires in COVID-19. For the study at large: PBMCs, B-cell-depleted T cells, or T cells were the source of the cDNA or gDNA that made up the material.

The CDR3 runs 14 residues. The germline gives CDR1 MNHEY, CDR2 SVGAGI. V lost 5 bases, J lost 4 bases, and 14 bases lay in between. Profiling relied on immunoSEQ multiplex PCR, and the TCRdb table lists in-frame clones only, not all of them. The table has under 150,000 clones, approximately 81% seen once. The clonotype comes from a man over 45 with acute or convalescent COVID-19. Specimen: peripheral blood. This rearrangement joins TRBV6-5 to TRBJ1-2; tentative D call: TRBD1 (5 bases). The CDR3 spells CASSLGRGLYGYTF. The DNA for the CDR3 is TGTGCCAGCAGTCTGGGACGGGGACTCTATGGCTACACCTTC.